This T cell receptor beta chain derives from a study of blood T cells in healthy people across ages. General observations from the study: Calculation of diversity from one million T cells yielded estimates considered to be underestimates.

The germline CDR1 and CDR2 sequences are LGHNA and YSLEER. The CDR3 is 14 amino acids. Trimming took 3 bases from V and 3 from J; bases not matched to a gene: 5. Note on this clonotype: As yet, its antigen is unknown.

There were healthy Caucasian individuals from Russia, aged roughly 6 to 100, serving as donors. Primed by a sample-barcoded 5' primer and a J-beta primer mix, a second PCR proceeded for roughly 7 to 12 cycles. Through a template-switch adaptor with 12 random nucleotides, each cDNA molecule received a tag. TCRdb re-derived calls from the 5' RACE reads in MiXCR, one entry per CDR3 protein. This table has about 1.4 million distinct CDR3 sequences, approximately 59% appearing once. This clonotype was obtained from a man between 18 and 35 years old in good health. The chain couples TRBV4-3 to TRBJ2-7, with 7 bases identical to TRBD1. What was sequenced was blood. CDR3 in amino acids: CASSHRSGGYEQYF. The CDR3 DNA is TGCGCCAGCAGCCACAGGTCAGGGGGCTACGAGCAGTACTTC.